This is a list of T cell receptor beta chains from one sample in a study of blood T cells in healthy people across ages. TCRdb re-analysed the 5' RACE reads in MiXCR, keeping a single row per CDR3 protein. The sample carries some 760,000 distinct CDR3 sequences, 20% to 25% recorded once. These data also featured in a second study, about T cells of mothers and their children.

Specimen: blood. These receptors were obtained from a boy younger than 18 in good health. Each CDR3 is given with its conserved first and last residue. D genes are given only for firm matches. Some rows have no size entry. The others give once, few or many, or a class for an expanded clone.

>TRBJ2-7|TRBV2|TRBD2|once
CASSEQGLANDEQYF
TGTGCCAGCAGTGAACAGGGACTAGCGAACGACGAGCAGTACTTC
>TRBJ1-2|TRBV5-6|TRBD1|few
CASSLDGTELNYGYTF
TGTGCCAGCAGCTTGGATGGGACAGAATTAAACTATGGCTACACCTTC
>TRBJ2-5|TRBV7-6|TRBD2|-
CASSLDVAGAIQETQYF
TGTGCCAGCAGCTTAGACGTAGCGGGGGCTATCCAAGAGACCCAGTACTTC
>TRBJ2-5|TRBV29-1|TRBD2|-
CSVEPLAGSQETQYF
TGCAGCGTTGAACCGCTAGCGGGCTCCCAAGAGACCCAGTACTTC
>TRBJ2-5|TRBV7-2|-|few
CASSSSGREQYF
TGCGCCAGCAGCTCCTCAGGTAGGGAGCAGTACTTC
>TRBJ2-1|TRBV28|-|-
CVSSIGGGRYNEQFF
TGTGTCAGCAGCATTGGAGGGGGCCGCTACAATGAGCAGTTCTTC
>TRBJ2-7|TRBV5-5|-|many
CASSLGQIYEQYF
TGTGCCAGCAGCTTGGGGCAGATCTACGAGCAGTACTTC
>TRBJ2-7|TRBV10-3|TRBD1|-
CAISAPGQGSNEQYF
TGTGCCATCAGCGCCCCGGGACAGGGTTCCAACGAGCAGTACTTC
>TRBJ2-1|TRBV7-8|-|once
CAGSPQTGYNEQFF
TGTGCCGGCAGCCCTCAAACAGGCTACAATGAGCAGTTCTTC
>TRBJ2-7|TRBV28|TRBD1|few
CASIPGTGVYEQYF
TGTGCCAGCATTCCCGGGACAGGGGTCTACGAGCAGTACTTC
>TRBJ2-7|TRBV20-1|-|-
CSARAGRNTYEQYF
TGCAGTGCTAGAGCCGGACGGAATACCTACGAGCAGTACTTC
>TRBJ2-5|TRBV6-2/TRBV6-3|TRBD2|-
CAGSPGGVERTQYF
TGTGCCGGCAGTCCCGGGGGGGTCGAGAGAACCCAGTACTTC
>TRBJ2-3|TRBV18|TRBD1|-
CASSTNPGQVSTDTQYF
TGTGCCAGCTCAACGAACCCGGGACAGGTTAGCACAGATACGCAGTATTTT
>TRBJ2-3|TRBV14|TRBD1|-
CASSQVPGQGNRATQYF
TGTGCCAGCAGCCAAGTTCCGGGACAGGGTAATCGAGCTACGCAGTATTTT
>TRBJ1-2|TRBV27|-|few
CASSLRAGTETYYGYTF
-
>TRBJ2-1|TRBV7-9|-|-
CASSLLGERGYNEQFF
TGTGCCAGCAGCTTACTGGGGGAGCGCGGGTACAATGAGCAGTTCTTC
>TRBJ2-6|TRBV29-1|-|few
CSVDEAISSGANVLTF
TGCAGCGTTGACGAGGCGATTAGCTCTGGGGCCAACGTCCTGACTTTC
>TRBJ2-3|TRBV9|TRBD1|-
CASSAQGAGTDTQYF
TGTGCCAGCAGCGCACAGGGGGCGGGCACAGATACGCAGTATTTT
>TRBJ1-1|TRBV7-2|-|few
CASSLVRGASAEAFF
TGTGCCAGCAGCTTAGTAAGGGGGGCGAGCGCTGAAGCTTTCTTT
>TRBJ2-7|TRBV28|TRBD1|-
CASSASGTGAWDYEQYF
TGTGCCAGCAGTGCGTCCGGGACAGGGGCGTGGGACTACGAGCAGTACTTC